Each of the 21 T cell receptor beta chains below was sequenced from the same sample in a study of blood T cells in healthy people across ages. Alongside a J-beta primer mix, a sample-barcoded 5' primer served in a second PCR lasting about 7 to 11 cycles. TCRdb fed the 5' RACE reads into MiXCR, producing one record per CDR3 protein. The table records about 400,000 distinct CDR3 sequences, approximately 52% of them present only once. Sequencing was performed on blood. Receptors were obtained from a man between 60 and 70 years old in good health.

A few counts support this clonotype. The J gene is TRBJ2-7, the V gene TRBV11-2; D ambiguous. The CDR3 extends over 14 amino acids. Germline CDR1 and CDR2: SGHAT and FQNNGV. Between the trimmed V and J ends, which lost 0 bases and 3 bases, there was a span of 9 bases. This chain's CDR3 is CASSLEDGNYEQYF. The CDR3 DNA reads TGTGCCAGCAGCTTAGAAGACGGAAACTACGAGCAGTACTTC.

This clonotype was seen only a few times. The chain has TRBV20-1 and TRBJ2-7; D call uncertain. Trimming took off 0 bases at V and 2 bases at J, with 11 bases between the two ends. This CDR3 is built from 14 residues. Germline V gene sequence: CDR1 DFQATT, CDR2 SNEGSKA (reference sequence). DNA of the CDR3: TGCAGTGCTAGAGATGTCATCACCGCCTACGAGCAGTACTTC. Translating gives CSARDVITAYEQYF.

The CDR3 reads CASSKPPDTNNEQFF. The CDR3 nucleotides are TGTGCCAGCAGCAAACCCCCGGACACAAACAATGAGCAGTTCTTC. The chain links TRBV11-2 to TRBJ2-1; D possibly corresponds to TRBD1 (5 bases). Trimming cost V 5 bases and J 5 bases, with 16 bases left between them. CDR3 length: 15 amino acids. Germline V gene lookup returns CDR1 SGHAT and CDR2 FQNNGV.

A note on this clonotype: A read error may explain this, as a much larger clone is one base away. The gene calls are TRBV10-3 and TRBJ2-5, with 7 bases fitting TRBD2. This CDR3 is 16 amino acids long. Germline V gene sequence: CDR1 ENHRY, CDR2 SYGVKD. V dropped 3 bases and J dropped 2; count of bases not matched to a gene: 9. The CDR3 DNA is TGTGCCATCAGTGAATCGGAACGAGCGGGGCAAGAGACCCAGTACTTC. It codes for CAISESERAGQETQYF.

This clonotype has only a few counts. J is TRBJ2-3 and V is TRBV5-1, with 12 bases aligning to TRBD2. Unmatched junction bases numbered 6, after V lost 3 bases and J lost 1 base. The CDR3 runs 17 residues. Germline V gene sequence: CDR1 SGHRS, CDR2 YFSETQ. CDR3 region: CASSSSGGAQRTDTQYF. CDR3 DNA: TGCGCCAGCAGCTCTAGCGGGGGGGCCCAACGCACAGATACGCAGTATTTT.

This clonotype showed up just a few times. The CDR3: CAISAGTVTSGETQYF. In DNA, the CDR3 is TGTGCCATCAGTGCCGGGACAGTGACATCCGGGGAGACCCAGTACTTC. The V gene is TRBV10-3, the J gene TRBJ2-5; 7 nucleotides agree with TRBD1. Trimming removed 4 bases from V and 5 bases from J; junction bases left unmatched: 13. The CDR3 is 16 residues long. Looked up from germline, CDR1 is ENHRY and CDR2 is SYGVKD.

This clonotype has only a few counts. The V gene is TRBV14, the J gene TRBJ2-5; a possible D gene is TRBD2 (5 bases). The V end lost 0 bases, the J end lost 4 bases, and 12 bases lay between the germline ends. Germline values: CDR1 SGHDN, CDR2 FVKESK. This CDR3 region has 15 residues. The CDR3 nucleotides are TGTGCCAGCAGCCAAGATGTGAGGAGGACAGAGACCCAGTACTTC. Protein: CASSQDVRRTETQYF.

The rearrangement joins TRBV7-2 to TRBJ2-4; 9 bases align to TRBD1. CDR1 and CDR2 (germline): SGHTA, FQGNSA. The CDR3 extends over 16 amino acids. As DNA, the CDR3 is TGTGCAACCGGGGCACAGGGGGCTGGTGGCAAAAACATTCAGTACTTC. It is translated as CATGAQGAGGKNIQYF. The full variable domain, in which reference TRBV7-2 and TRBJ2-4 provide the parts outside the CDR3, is GAGVSQSPSNKVTEKGKDVELRCDPISGHTALYWYRQSLGQGLEFLIYFQGNSAPDKSGLPSDRFSAERTGGSVSTLTIQRTQQEDSAVYLCATGAQGAGGKNIQYFGAGTRLSVL.

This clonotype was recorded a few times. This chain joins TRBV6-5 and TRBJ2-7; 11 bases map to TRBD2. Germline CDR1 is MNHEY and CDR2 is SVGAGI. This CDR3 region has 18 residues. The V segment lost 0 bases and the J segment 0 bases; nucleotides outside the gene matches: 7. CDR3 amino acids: CASSYSGGGTSGSYEQYF. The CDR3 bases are TGTGCCAGCAGTTACTCAGGCGGCGGGACTAGCGGCTCCTACGAGCAGTACTTC.

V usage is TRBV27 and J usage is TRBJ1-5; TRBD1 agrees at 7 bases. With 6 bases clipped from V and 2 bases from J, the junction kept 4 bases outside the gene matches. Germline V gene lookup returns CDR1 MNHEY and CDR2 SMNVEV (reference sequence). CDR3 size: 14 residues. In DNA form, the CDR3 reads TGTGCCAGCAGCCCCGGGACAGGCAATCAGCCCCAGCATTTT. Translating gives CASSPGTGNQPQHF.

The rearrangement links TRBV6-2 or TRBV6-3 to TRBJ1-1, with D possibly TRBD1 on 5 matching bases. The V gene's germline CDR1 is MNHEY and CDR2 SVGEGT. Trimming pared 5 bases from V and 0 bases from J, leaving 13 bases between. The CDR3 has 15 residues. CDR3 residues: CASSQQGRMNTEAFF. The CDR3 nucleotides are TGTGCCAGCAGTCAGCAGGGACGGATGAACACTGAAGCTTTCTTT.

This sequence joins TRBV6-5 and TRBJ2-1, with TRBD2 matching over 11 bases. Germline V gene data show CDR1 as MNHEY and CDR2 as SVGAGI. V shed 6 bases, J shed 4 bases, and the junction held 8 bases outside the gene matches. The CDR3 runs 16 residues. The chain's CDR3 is CASSPIAGGGYNEQFF. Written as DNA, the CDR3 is TGTGCCAGCAGCCCCATAGCGGGAGGGGGTTACAATGAGCAGTTCTTC.

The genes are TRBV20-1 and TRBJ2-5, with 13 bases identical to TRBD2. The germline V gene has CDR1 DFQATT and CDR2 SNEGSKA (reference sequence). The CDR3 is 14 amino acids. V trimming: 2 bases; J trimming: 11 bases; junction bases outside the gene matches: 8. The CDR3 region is CSARPGLAGWEQYF. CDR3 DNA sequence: TGCAGTGCTAGACCGGGACTAGCGGGATGGGAGCAGTACTTC.

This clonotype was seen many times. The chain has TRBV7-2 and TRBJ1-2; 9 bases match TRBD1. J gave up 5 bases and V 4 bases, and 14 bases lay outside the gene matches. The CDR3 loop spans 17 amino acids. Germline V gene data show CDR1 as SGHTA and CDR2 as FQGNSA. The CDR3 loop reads CASSSRGQGVGRYGYTF. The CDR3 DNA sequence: TGTGCCAGCAGCTCAAGGGGACAGGGCGTGGGTCGGTATGGCTACACCTTC.

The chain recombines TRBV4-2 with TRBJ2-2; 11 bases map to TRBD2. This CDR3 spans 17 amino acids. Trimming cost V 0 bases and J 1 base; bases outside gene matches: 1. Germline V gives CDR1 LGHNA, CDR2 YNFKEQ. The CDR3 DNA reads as TGTGCCAGCAGCCAAGATACTAGCGGGGGGAACACCGGGGAGCTGTTTTTT. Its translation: CASSQDTSGGNTGELFF.

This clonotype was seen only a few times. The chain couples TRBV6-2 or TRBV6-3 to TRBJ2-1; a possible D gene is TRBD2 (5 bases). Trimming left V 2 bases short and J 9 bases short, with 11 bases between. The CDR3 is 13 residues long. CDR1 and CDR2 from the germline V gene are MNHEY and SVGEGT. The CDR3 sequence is CASSYRTPGEQFF. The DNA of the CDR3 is TGTGCCAGCAGTTACCGGACTCCCGGTGAGCAGTTCTTC.

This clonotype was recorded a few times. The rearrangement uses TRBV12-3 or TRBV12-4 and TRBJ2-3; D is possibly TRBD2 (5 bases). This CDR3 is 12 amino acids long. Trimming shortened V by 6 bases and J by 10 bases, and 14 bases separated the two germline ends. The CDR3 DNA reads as TGTGCCAGCAGCCCCCCCGAGAGGGCGCAGTATTTT. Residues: CASSPPERAQYF.

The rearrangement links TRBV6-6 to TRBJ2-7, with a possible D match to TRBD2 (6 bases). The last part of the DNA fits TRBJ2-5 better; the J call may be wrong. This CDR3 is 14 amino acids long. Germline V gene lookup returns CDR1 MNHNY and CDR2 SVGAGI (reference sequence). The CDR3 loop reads CASSKGGIAETQYF. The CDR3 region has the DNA TGTGCCAGCAGCAAAGGAGGGATCGCAGAGACCCAGTACTTC.

The CDR3 loop reads CASSLDRVGYTF. As DNA, the CDR3 is TGTGCCAGCAGCCTAGACAGGGTTGGCTACACCTTC. The chain employs TRBV7-9 and TRBJ1-2; the match to TRBD1 covers 7 bases. The CDR3 is 12 amino acids. The germline V gene has CDR1 SEHNR and CDR2 FQNEAQ (reference sequence). Germline trimming cut 5 bases from V and 7 bases from J; bases unmatched to any gene: 4.

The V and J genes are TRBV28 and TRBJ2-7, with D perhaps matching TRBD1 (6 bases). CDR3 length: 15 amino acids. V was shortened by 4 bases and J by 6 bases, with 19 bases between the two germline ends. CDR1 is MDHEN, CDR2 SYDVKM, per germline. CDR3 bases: TGTGCCAGCAGTTCCCCCGGGACAAAGCCCTGCGAGCAGTACTTC. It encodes CASSSPGTKPCEQYF. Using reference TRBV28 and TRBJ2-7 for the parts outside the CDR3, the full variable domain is DVKVTQSSRYLVKRTGEKVFLECVQDMDHENMFWYRQDPGLGLRLIYFSYDVKMKEKGDIPEGYSVSREKKERFSLILESASTNQTSMYLCASSSPGTKPCEQYFGPGTRLTVT.

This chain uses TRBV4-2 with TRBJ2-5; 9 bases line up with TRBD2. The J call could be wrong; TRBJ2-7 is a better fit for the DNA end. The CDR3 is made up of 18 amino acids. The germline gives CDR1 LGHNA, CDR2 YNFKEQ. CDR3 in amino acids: CASSQRVSRREGPYEQYF. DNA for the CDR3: TGTGCCAGCAGCCAAAGAGTCTCTAGGCGGGAGGGCCCGTACGAGCAGTACTTC.